Reported below is one T cell receptor beta chain. The antigen is unknown. The sample comes from a study of siplizumab effects on memory and regulatory T cells. Study outcomes and limitations: Naive T cells appeared more varied than memory cells and looked like key alloresponse contributors. Unstimulated subsets accounted for the mapping of only a minor share of the clones that were alloreactive.

Germline CDR1 and CDR2: MNHEY and SVGAGI. The CDR3 has 15 amino acids. Trimming pared 5 bases from V and 2 bases from J, leaving 13 bases between. Every sample had about 100,000 of its TCR templates assayed. The data were produced by immunoSEQ multiplex PCR, yet TCRdb's version contains in-frame clones alone and is incomplete. Among over 100,000 clones listed, roughly 93% were seen once. Input material: Tregs sorted from blood. This receptor was obtained from a human donor in good health. The chain is built from TRBV6-5 and TRBJ2-1; tentative D call: TRBD2 (5 bases). CDR3 residues: CASSIPGKPYNEQFF. DNA for the CDR3: TGTGCCAGCAGTATTCCGGGAAAGCCCTACAATGAGCAGTTCTTC.